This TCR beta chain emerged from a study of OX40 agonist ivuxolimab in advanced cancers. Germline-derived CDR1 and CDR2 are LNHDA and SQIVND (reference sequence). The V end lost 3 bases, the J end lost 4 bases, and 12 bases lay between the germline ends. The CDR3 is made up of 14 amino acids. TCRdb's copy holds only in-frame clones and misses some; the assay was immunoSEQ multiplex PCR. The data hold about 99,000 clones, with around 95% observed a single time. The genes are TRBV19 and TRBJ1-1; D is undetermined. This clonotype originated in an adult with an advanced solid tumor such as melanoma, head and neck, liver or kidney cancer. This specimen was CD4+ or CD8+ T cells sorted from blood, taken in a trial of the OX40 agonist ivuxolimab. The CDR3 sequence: CASSMILGGTEAFF. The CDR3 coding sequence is TGTGCCAGTAGTATGATTCTTGGCGGCACTGAAGCTTTCTTT.